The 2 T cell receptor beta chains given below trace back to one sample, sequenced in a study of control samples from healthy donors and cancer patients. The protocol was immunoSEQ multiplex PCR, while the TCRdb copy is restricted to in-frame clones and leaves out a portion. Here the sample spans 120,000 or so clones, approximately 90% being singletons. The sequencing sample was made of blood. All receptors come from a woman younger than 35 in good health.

Here the CDR3 reads CASSPLPGTGAEAFF. The CDR3 bases are TGTGCCAGCTCACCCCTCCCCGGGACAGGAGCTGAAGCTTTCTTT. V and J are TRBV18 and TRBJ1-1; 8 bases align to TRBD1. CDR3 length: 15 residues. The germline CDR1 and CDR2 sequences are KGHSH and LQKENI. The trim removed 3 bases at V and 6 bases at J, leaving 9 bases unmatched. The variable domain in full, completed from reference TRBV18 and TRBJ1-1, reads NAGVMQNPRHLVRRRGQEARLRCSPMKGHSHVYWYRQLPEEGLKFMVYLQKENIIDESGMPKERFSAEFPKEGPSILRIQQVVRGDSAAYFCASSPLPGTGAEAFFGQGTRLTVV.

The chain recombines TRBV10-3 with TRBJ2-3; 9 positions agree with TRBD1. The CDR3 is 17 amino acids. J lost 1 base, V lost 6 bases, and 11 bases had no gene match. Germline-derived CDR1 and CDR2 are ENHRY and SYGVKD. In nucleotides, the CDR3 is TGTGCCATCAGCACGGGACAGGGAAGATTAGGCACAGATACGCAGTATTTT. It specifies CAISTGQGRLGTDTQYF.